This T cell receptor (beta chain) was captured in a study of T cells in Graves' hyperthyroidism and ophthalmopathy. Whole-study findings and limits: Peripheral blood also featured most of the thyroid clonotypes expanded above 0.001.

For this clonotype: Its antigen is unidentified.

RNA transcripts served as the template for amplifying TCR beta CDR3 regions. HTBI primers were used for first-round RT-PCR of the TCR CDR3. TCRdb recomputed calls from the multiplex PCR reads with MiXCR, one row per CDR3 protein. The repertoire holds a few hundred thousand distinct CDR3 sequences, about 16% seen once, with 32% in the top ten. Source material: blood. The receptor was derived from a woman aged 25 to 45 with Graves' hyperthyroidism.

CDR3 amino acids: CASSQPWASPEQYF. For the CDR3, the DNA is TGTGCCAGCAGCCAACCCTGGGCCAGTCCCGAGCAGTACTTC. The chain links TRBV14 to TRBJ2-7; D remains ambiguous. V dropped 2 bases and J dropped 6 bases, with 14 bases sitting between them. Looked up from germline, CDR1 is SGHDN and CDR2 is FVKESK. CDR3 length: 14 residues.